The 5 T cell receptor beta chains presented below share a single source sample, sequenced in a study of blood T cell repertoires in COVID-19. Libraries were prepared by immunoSEQ multiplex PCR; TCRdb keeps only in-frame clonotypes and omits some of them. The table has more than 100,000 clones, roughly 83% seen once; the top ten hold about 18%. The source material was peripheral blood. The receptor source for this set is a woman older than 75 with acute or convalescent COVID-19.

The V call is TRBV4-3, the J call TRBJ2-1, with 13 bases identical to TRBD2. Germline CDR1 and CDR2: LGHNA and YSLEER. The CDR3 totals 17 residues. Losses at the gene ends were 4 bases for V and 6 bases for J; bases not matched to a gene: 9. CDR3 region: CASSRRTSGSGSNEQFF. The CDR3 coding sequence is TGCGCCAGCAGCCGCCGGACTAGCGGGAGTGGGTCCAATGAGCAGTTCTTC.

This clone was counted only a few times. This chain connects TRBV7-2 to TRBJ1-2; D might be TRBD1 (6 bases). CDR3 length equals 14 residues. The germline V and J ends were trimmed by 3 bases and 2 bases, with 10 bases remaining between them. Looked up from germline, CDR1 is SGHTA and CDR2 is FQGNSA. The chain's CDR3 is CASSLGGANYGYTF. The DNA for the CDR3 is TGTGCCAGCAGCTTGGGGGGGGCAAACTATGGCTACACCTTC.

The chain links TRBV5-1 to TRBJ2-1, with TRBD2 identical over 9 bases. Germline V gives CDR1 SGHRS, CDR2 YFSETQ. CDR3 length: 16 residues. Trimming cost V 4 bases and J 7 bases; bases outside gene matches: 12. Here the CDR3 reads CASSPRAGGGVNEQFF. The CDR3 DNA reads as TGCGCCAGCAGCCCGAGAGCGGGAGGAGGGGTAAATGAGCAGTTCTTC.

The chain uses TRBV11-3 and TRBJ2-1; TRBD2 agrees at 9 bases. The ends lost 2 bases at V and 5 bases at J; junction bases unmatched: 7. The CDR3 has 16 residues. Germline assignment: CDR1 SGHNT and CDR2 YENEEA. CDR3 region: CASSLTTSGWDNEQFF. The DNA for the CDR3 is TGTGCCAGCAGCTTAACCACTAGCGGGTGGGACAATGAGCAGTTCTTC.

V usage is TRBV29-1 and J usage is TRBJ1-5; possible D gene TRBD1, 6 bases. This CDR3 has 15 residues. Trimming pared 4 bases from V and 3 bases from J, leaving 16 bases between. Germline V CDR1 and CDR2: SQVTM, ANQGSEA. The CDR3 DNA follows: TGCAGCGTTGGCGTCTCAGGGGAGCCCAATCAGCCCCAGCATTTT. It encodes CSVGVSGEPNQPQHF.